The 8 T cell receptor beta chains presented below share a single source sample, sequenced in a study of blood T cell repertoires in COVID-19. Clones were read by immunoSEQ multiplex PCR, and TCRdb kept only the in-frame ones, dropping some. The sample holds roughly 50,000 clones, about 89% seen once. The sequencing sample was made of peripheral blood. These receptors came from a human donor in a cohort sampled during active COVID-19.

V and J are TRBV7-9 and TRBJ1-2; unclear D gene. The CDR3 covers 15 residues. The V end was cut by 7 bases, the J end by 4 bases, with 19 bases between. Germline values: CDR1 SEHNR, CDR2 FQNEAQ (reference sequence). CDR3 DNA: TGTGCCAGCACGCCCCGCCCGTCCGGGAGCTATGGCTACACCTTC. This sequence encodes CASTPRPSGSYGYTF.

V is TRBV11-2 and J is TRBJ1-6; TRBD1 aligns across 7 bases. This CDR3 is built from 14 residues. In germline, CDR1 is SGHAT, CDR2 FQNNGV. With V trimmed by 1 base and J by 8 bases, 2 bases remained unmatched. DNA of the CDR3: TGTGCCAGCAGCTTAGTAGGGGGCGATTCACCCCTCCACTTT. Its translation is CASSLVGGDSPLHF.

There are a few counts of this clone. The rearrangement joins TRBV7-9 to TRBJ1-6, with D perhaps matching TRBD1 (5 bases). Trimming removed 1 base from V and 7 bases from J, with 8 bases in between. CDR1 and CDR2 from the germline V gene are SEHNR and FQNEAQ (reference sequence). The CDR3 runs 14 residues. DNA for the CDR3: TGTGCCAGCAGCTTAGATCGACAGAATTCACCCCTCCACTTT. Protein: CASSLDRQNSPLHF.

The chain employs TRBV30 and TRBJ1-1, with 9 nucleotides matching TRBD1. The germline CDR1 and CDR2 sequences are GTSNPN and SVGIG (reference sequence). Unmatched junction bases numbered 8, after V lost 4 bases and J lost 5 bases. The CDR3 totals 14 residues. The CDR3 loop reads CAWTRQGGWTEAFF. CDR3 DNA: TGTGCCTGGACCCGACAGGGGGGGTGGACTGAAGCTTTCTTT.

The gene calls are TRBV15 and TRBJ1-1; TRBD1 might be the D (5 bases). Trimming took 0 bases from V and 5 from J, leaving 10 bases between them. Germline V CDR1 and CDR2: LNHNV, YYDKDF (reference sequence). This CDR3 region has 14 residues. In DNA form, the CDR3 reads TGTGCCACCAGCAGAGATCTTCGGGGGACTGAAGCTTTCTTT. It translates to CATSRDLRGTEAFF.

The V call is TRBV10-3, the J call TRBJ2-3; 8 bases line up with TRBD2. Unmatched junction bases numbered 7, after V lost 3 bases and J lost 2 bases. In germline, CDR1 is ENHRY, CDR2 SYGVKD. This CDR3 is built from 16 residues. The CDR3 loop reads CAISDPGGAFTDTQYF. CDR3 coding DNA: TGTGCCATCAGTGACCCCGGGGGGGCCTTCACAGATACGCAGTATTTT.

V usage is TRBV18 and J usage is TRBJ2-3; TRBD1 matches at 7 bases. J gave up 2 bases and V 4 bases, and 6 bases lay outside the gene matches. Germline V gene sequence: CDR1 KGHSH, CDR2 LQKENI. There are 15 residues in the CDR3. The CDR3 reads CASSQRGPDTDTQYF. CDR3 DNA sequence: TGTGCCAGCTCACAGAGGGGGCCGGACACAGATACGCAGTATTTT. The whole variable domain, remainder taken from reference TRBV18 and TRBJ2-3, is NAGVMQNPRHLVRRRGQEARLRCSPMKGHSHVYWYRQLPEEGLKFMVYLQKENIIDESGMPKERFSAEFPKEGPSILRIQQVVRGDSAAYFCASSQRGPDTDTQYFGPGTRLTVL.

The genes are TRBV5-4 and TRBJ2-4; TRBD2 might be the D (7 bases). This CDR3 spans 17 amino acids. V lost 0 bases and J lost 7, with 20 bases in between. In germline, CDR1 is SGHNT, CDR2 YYREEE (reference sequence). The CDR3 reads CASSLAMGGPIDNIQYF. As DNA, the CDR3 is TGTGCCAGCAGCTTGGCCATGGGGGGGCCGATAGATAACATTCAGTACTTC.